This T cell receptor (beta chain) was found in a study of shared clonotypes between healthy human individuals. Study results and limitations: Tissues were not sampled, only blood, and their repertoires likely differ.

For every subset, genomic DNA was evenly distributed across several immunoSEQ plates. Libraries were prepared by immunoSEQ multiplex PCR; TCRdb keeps only in-frame clonotypes and omits some of them. The sample shows millions of clones, approximately 94% of them seen only once. This clone appeared once. Its specificity is not known. Terminally differentiated effector memory CD45RA+ cells were left out of the naive CD8 fraction, which was CD45RO-negative and positively selected for CCR7. Material for sequencing was naive CD8+ T cells sorted from blood. The sequence derives from a man aged 18 to 29 in good health.

CDR3 sequence reads: CASSATMESYEQYF. CDR3 nucleotide sequence: TGTGCCAGCAGCGCAACCATGGAATCCTACGAGCAGTACTTC. The rearrangement joins TRBV13 to TRBJ2-7, with D uncertain. V lost 5 bases and J lost 1, with 12 bases in between. From germline, CDR1 is PRHDT and CDR2 FYEKMQ (reference sequence). The CDR3 extends over 14 amino acids.